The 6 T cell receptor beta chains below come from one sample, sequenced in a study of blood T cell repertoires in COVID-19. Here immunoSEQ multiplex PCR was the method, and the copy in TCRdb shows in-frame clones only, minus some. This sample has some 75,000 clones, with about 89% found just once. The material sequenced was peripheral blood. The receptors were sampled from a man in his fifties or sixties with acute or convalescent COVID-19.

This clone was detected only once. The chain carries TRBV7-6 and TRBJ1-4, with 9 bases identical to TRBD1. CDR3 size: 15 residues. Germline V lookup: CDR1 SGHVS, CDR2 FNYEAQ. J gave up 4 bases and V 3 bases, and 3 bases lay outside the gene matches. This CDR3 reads CASSLGQGFNEKLFF. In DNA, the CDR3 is TGTGCCAGCAGCTTGGGACAGGGCTTTAATGAAAAACTGTTTTTT.

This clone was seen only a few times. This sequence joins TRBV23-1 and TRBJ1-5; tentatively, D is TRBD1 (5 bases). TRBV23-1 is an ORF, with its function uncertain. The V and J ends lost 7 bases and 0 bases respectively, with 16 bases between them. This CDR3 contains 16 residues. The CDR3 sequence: CASIDRVPLSNQPQHF. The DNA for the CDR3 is TGCGCCAGCATCGACAGAGTCCCGCTTAGCAATCAGCCCCAGCATTTT.

The DNA for the CDR3 is TGTGCCAGCAGCTTAGTCCTCGGGACAACCTACGAGCAGTACTTC. Amino acid sequence: CASSLVLGTTYEQYF. The genes are TRBV7-9 and TRBJ2-7; possible D gene TRBD1, 6 bases. This CDR3 region has 15 residues. CDR1 is SEHNR, CDR2 FQNEAQ, per germline (reference sequence). Trimming took off 1 base at V and 2 bases at J, with 12 bases between the two ends. Using reference TRBV7-9 and TRBJ2-7 for the parts outside the CDR3, the full variable domain is DTGVSQNPRHKITKRGQNVTFRCDPISEHNRLYWYRQTLGQGPEFLTYFQNEAQLEKSRLLSDRFSAERPKGSFSTLEIQRTEQGDSAMYLCASSLVLGTTYEQYFGPGTRLTVT.

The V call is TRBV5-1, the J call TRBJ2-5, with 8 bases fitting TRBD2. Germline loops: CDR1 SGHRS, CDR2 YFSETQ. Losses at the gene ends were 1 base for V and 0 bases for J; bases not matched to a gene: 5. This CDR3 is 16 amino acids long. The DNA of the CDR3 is TGCGCCAGCAGCTTGAATCCAGCGGGAGACCAAGAGACCCAGTACTTC. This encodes CASSLNPAGDQETQYF.

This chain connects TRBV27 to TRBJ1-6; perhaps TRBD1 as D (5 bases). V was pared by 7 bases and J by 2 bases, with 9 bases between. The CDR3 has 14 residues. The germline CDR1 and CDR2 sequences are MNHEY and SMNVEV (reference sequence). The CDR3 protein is CASKGQPYNSPLHF. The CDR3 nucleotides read TGTGCCAGCAAGGGGCAGCCCTATAATTCACCCCTCCACTTT.

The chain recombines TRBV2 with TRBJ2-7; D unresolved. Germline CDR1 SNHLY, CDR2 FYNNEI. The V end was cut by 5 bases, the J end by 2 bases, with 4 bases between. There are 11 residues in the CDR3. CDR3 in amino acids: CASSPAYEQYF. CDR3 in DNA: TGTGCCAGCAGTCCAGCCTACGAGCAGTACTTC.